The 23 T cell receptor beta chains below come from one sample, sequenced in a study of Ad26.COV2.S vaccination and SARS-CoV-2 variants. Measured with immunoSEQ multiplex PCR; TCRdb has only the in-frame clones, and not every one. The data hold fewer than 400,000 clones, with around four fifths observed a single time. Indicated treatment: 15 to 20 received Ad26.COV2.S at low or high dose, single or two shots; 5 received placebo; per-sample allocation not given. Each sample was drawn 63 days after the first injection (of vaccine or placebo). The material was peripheral blood, obtained in a trial of Ad26.COV2.S vaccine versus placebo. The origin of the receptors is a person between 18 and 65 years old who received the Ad26.COV2.S COVID-19 vaccine or a placebo.

The chain combines TRBV4-1 with TRBJ2-7; D gene unclear. The germline V gene encodes CDR1 MGHRA and CDR2 YSYEKL. V shed 2 bases and J shed 2 bases, with 16 bases lying between them. The CDR3 extends over 16 amino acids. The CDR3 region has the DNA TGCGCCAGCAGCCAACAACCTGTGGTTGGGACCTACGAGCAGTACTTC. The encoded protein is CASSQQPVVGTYEQYF.

This chain connects TRBV25-1 to TRBJ1-5; 9 nucleotides line up with TRBD1. The J segment lost 2 bases and the V segment lost 6 bases, leaving 8 bases of the junction unmatched. Germline V CDR1 and CDR2: MGHDK, SYGVNS. There are 16 residues in the CDR3. The DNA of the CDR3 is TGTGCCAGCAGCGATACCACAGGGGGCGGCAATCAGCCCCAGCATTTT. It specifies CASSDTTGGGNQPQHF.

The DNA for the CDR3 is TGTGCCAGCCGTGCCGGCGGGACAGCCGCTGGAAACACCATATATTTT. It translates to CASRAGGTAAGNTIYF. The gene calls are TRBV27 and TRBJ1-3, with 7 bases that match TRBD1. V lost 8 bases, J lost 2 bases, and 12 bases stayed unmatched. The germline V gene encodes CDR1 MNHEY and CDR2 SMNVEV (reference sequence). The CDR3 spans 16 residues.

This chain links TRBV5-6 with TRBJ2-2, with D uncertain. CDR3 length equals 14 residues. CDR1 SGHDT and CDR2 YYEEEE come from the germline V gene. With 6 bases removed from V and 0 bases from J, the gap between germline ends came to 9 bases. CDR3 bases: TGTGCCAGCAATCGGGTTTCGAACACCGGGGAGCTGTTTTTT. It specifies CASNRVSNTGELFF.

The chain has TRBV24-1 and TRBJ2-2; D perhaps matches TRBD1 (5 bases). This CDR3 spans 13 amino acids. Trimming took off 9 bases at V and 1 base at J, with 8 bases between the two ends. Germline values: CDR1 KGHDR, CDR2 SFDVKD. CDR3 amino acids: CATGARNTGELFF. The CDR3 DNA is TGTGCCACCGGGGCAAGGAACACCGGGGAGCTGTTTTTT.

J is TRBJ2-3 and V is TRBV3-1 (or the pseudogene TRBV3-2), with D hard to call. Trimming took off 4 bases at V and 7 bases at J, with 12 bases between the two ends. CDR1 LGHDT and CDR2 YNNKEL come from the germline V gene (reference sequence). This CDR3 region has 13 residues. Here the CDR3 reads CASSPQLSHTQYF. As DNA, the CDR3 is TGTGCCAGCAGCCCTCAACTGTCCCATACGCAGTATTTT.

The CDR3 region has the DNA TGTGCCAGCAGCCCATCGGGATTTTTTGGGAGCAATCAGCCCCAGCATTTT. It translates to CASSPSGFFGSNQPQHF. This chain joins TRBV28 and TRBJ1-5; D is unresolved. CDR1 and CDR2 from the germline V gene are MDHEN and SYDVKM. V was clipped by 6 bases and J by 1 base, with 19 bases between them. The CDR3 is 17 residues long.

The rearrangement uses TRBV28 and TRBJ1-2; 7 nucleotides match TRBD1. The ends lost 6 bases at V and 5 bases at J; junction bases unmatched: 9. This CDR3 has 14 amino acids. Germline CDR1 and CDR2: MDHEN and SYDVKM. In DNA form, the CDR3 reads TGTGCCAGCAGACAGACAACGACAGGGTATGGCTACACCTTC. Residues: CASRQTTTGYGYTF.

This chain joins TRBV19 and TRBJ2-7; 7 nucleotides agree with TRBD1. CDR3 length: 17 residues. CDR1 and CDR2 from the germline V gene are LNHDA and SQIVND (reference sequence). J was trimmed by 2 bases and V by 4 bases; bases with no gene match: 14. This CDR3 reads CASSKLVLGTVTYEQYF. The CDR3 region has the DNA TGTGCCAGTAGTAAATTGGTTCTGGGGACAGTAACCTACGAGCAGTACTTC. Using reference TRBV19 and TRBJ2-7 for the parts outside the CDR3, the full variable domain is DGGITQSPKYLFRKEGQNVTLSCEQNLNHDAMYWYRQDPGQGLRLIYYSQIVNDFQKGDIAEGYSVSREKKESFPLTVTSAQKNPTAFYLCASSKLVLGTVTYEQYFGPGTRLTVT.

The chain couples TRBV2 to TRBJ2-2, with 13 bases aligning to TRBD2. This CDR3 spans 15 amino acids. Germline loops: CDR1 SNHLY, CDR2 FYNNEI. Trimming at V came to 4 bases and at J to 5 bases, leaving 1 base not matched to a gene. The CDR3 spells CASSGLAGGTGELFF. CDR3 in DNA: TGTGCCAGCAGTGGACTAGCGGGGGGTACCGGGGAGCTGTTTTTT.

Only a few counts were recorded for this clone. Different DNA sequences within this sample yield the same CDR3. The chain joins TRBV6-1 to TRBJ2-7; D gene uncertain. Germline V lookup: CDR1 MNHNS, CDR2 SASEGT. The CDR3 contains 11 residues. V lost 3 bases to trimming and J lost 7 bases, with 7 bases between them. The CDR3 nucleotides read TGTGCCAGCAGTGATCCGTGGGAGCAGTACTTC. Translation gives CASSDPWEQYF.

The chain has TRBV12-5 and TRBJ1-2; 8 bases agree with TRBD1. Per the germline V gene, CDR1 is LGHNT and CDR2 is FRNRAP. The J segment lost 0 bases and the V segment lost 7 bases, leaving 7 bases of the junction unmatched. The CDR3 length is 15 residues. The CDR3 sequence: CASEWQGASNYGYTF. For the CDR3, the DNA is TGTGCTAGTGAGTGGCAGGGGGCTTCTAACTATGGCTACACCTTC. Filled out from reference TRBV12-5 and TRBJ1-2, the complete variable domain reads DARVTQTPRHKVTEMGQEVTMRCQPILGHNTVFWYRQTMMQGLELLAYFRNRAPLDDSGMPKDRFSAEMPDATLATLKIQPSEPRDSAVYFCASEWQGASNYGYTFGSGTRLTVV.

A note on this clone: In the same sample, other DNA sequences code for this CDR3. The rearrangement links TRBV7-2 to TRBJ1-2, with 11 nucleotides matching TRBD1. The CDR3 covers 14 residues. The germline CDR1 and CDR2 sequences are SGHTA and FQGNSA. The V segment lost 5 bases and the J segment 4 bases; nucleotides outside the gene matches: 3. The CDR3 sequence: CASSPDRGPYGYTF. The CDR3 DNA reads TGTGCCAGCAGCCCGGACAGGGGGCCCTATGGCTACACCTTC.

The V gene is TRBV19, the J gene TRBJ1-1; D is uncertain. Germline assignment: CDR1 LNHDA and CDR2 SQIVND (reference sequence). V shed 2 bases and J shed 3 bases, with 7 bases lying between them. CDR3 length: 13 residues. The CDR3 region has the DNA TGTGCCAGTAGTATAAATAGGGACACTGAAGCTTTCTTT. Translated, it gives CASSINRDTEAFF.

This CDR3 is CASSQGTSGTDTQYF. Written as DNA, the CDR3 is TGTGCCAGCAGCCAAGGGACTAGCGGGACAGATACGCAGTATTTT. The chain uses TRBV5-6 and TRBJ2-3, with 12 bases lining up with TRBD2. V was pared by 4 bases and J by 3 bases, with 3 bases of the junction left unmatched. Looked up from germline, CDR1 is SGHDT and CDR2 is YYEEEE. This CDR3 contains 15 residues.

This clone was counted a few times. The rearrangement joins TRBV7-9 to TRBJ1-5, with D possibly being TRBD1 (5 bases). This CDR3 comprises 15 residues. V was cut by 5 bases and J by 1 base, with 12 bases left in between. The germline gives CDR1 SEHNR, CDR2 FQNEAQ (reference sequence). CDR3: CASSRDLGSNQPQHF. The CDR3 nucleotides are TGTGCCAGCAGCAGGGACTTGGGGAGCAATCAGCCCCAGCATTTT.

The chain employs TRBV7-2 and TRBJ1-1, with D perhaps matching TRBD1 (6 bases). From germline, CDR1 is SGHTA and CDR2 FQGNSA. This CDR3 contains 13 residues. Trimming took off 6 bases at V and 5 bases at J, with 13 bases between the two ends. CDR3 amino acids: CASREDRGTEAFF. Written as DNA, the CDR3 is TGTGCCAGCAGAGAGGACAGAGGAACTGAAGCTTTCTTT.

This clone was found a few times. The genes are TRBV5-1 and TRBJ1-1, with D maybe TRBD1 (5 bases). V was shortened by 0 bases and J by 4 bases, with 7 bases between the two germline ends. Germline V lookup: CDR1 SGHRS, CDR2 YFSETQ. The CDR3 has 13 amino acids. This chain's CDR3 is CASSLDGGTEAFF. CDR3 DNA sequence: TGCGCCAGCAGCTTGGATGGGGGCACTGAAGCTTTCTTT. The whole variable domain, remainder taken from reference TRBV5-1 and TRBJ1-1, is KAGVTQTPRYLIKTRGQQVTLSCSPISGHRSVSWYQQTPGQGLQFLFEYFSETQRNKGNFPGRFSGRQFSNSRSEMNVSTLELGDSALYLCASSLDGGTEAFFGQGTRLTVV.

The chain carries TRBV28 and TRBJ2-3, with 8 bases fitting TRBD2. The germline V gene has CDR1 MDHEN and CDR2 SYDVKM. There are 12 residues in the CDR3. The J segment lost 6 bases and the V segment lost 10 bases, leaving 6 bases of the junction unmatched. The CDR3 is CATSGGVDTQYF. CDR3 nucleotides: TGTGCCACCTCGGGGGGGGTGGATACGCAGTATTTT.

The chain employs TRBV11-1 and TRBJ2-7; D uncertain. The CDR3 loop spans 12 amino acids. Deletions cut 4 bases from V and 1 base from J, with 5 bases between. CDR1 is SGHAT, CDR2 FQDESV, per germline (reference sequence). CDR3 coding DNA: TGTGCCAGCAGCTCAACTTCCTACGAGCAGTACTTC. It is translated as CASSSTSYEQYF.

The chain combines TRBV28 with TRBJ2-2; D is possibly TRBD1 or TRBD2 (5 bases each). Between the trimmed V and J ends, which lost 3 bases and 5 bases, there was a span of 7 bases. Germline assignment: CDR1 MDHEN and CDR2 SYDVKM. The CDR3 loop spans 13 amino acids. As DNA, the CDR3 is TGTGCCAGCAGTTTTGGGGGAACCGGGGAGCTGTTTTTT. Translated: CASSFGGTGELFF.

CDR3 coding DNA: TGTGCCAGCAGCGTAGGAGATTGGAACACTGAAGCTTTCTTT. Protein: CASSVGDWNTEAFF. The chain has TRBV9 and TRBJ1-1, with unresolved D. Germline V lookup: CDR1 SGDLS, CDR2 YYNGEE. The CDR3 runs to 14 residues. V lost 0 bases to trimming and J lost 1 base, with 7 bases between them.

This clone occurred a few times. CDR3 sequence: CASSNPPGAGEQYF. The CDR3 DNA is TGTGCCAGCAGCAACCCCCCGGGGGCGGGAGAGCAGTACTTC. The chain joins TRBV7-9 to TRBJ2-7, with D perhaps TRBD1 or TRBD2 (6 bases each). V lost 5 bases and J 7 bases, leaving 18 bases between the germline ends. The V gene's germline CDR1 is SEHNR and CDR2 FQNEAQ (reference sequence). This CDR3 spans 14 amino acids.